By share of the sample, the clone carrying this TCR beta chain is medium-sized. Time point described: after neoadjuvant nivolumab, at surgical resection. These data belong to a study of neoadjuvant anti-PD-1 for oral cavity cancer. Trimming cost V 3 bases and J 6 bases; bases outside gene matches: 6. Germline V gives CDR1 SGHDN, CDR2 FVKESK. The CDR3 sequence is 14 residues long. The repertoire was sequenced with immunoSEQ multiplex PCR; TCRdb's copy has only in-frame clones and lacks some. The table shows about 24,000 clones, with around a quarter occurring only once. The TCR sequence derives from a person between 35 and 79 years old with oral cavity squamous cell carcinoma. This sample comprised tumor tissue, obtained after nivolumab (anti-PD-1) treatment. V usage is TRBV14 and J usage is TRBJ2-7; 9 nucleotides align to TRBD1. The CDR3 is CASSQMTGGFEQYF. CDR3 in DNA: TGTGCCAGCAGCCAGATGACAGGGGGGTTCGAGCAGTACTTC.